These 5 T cell receptor beta chains originate from one sample sequenced in a study of blood T cell repertoires in COVID-19. Using immunoSEQ multiplex PCR, the repertoire was profiled, and TCRdb retains in-frame clones only, with some absent. This sample has roughly 140,000 clones, with 81% found just once. Sequenced: peripheral blood. The receptors here all came from a human donor in a cohort sampled during active COVID-19.

The V gene is TRBV7-2, the J gene TRBJ2-2; 8 bases align to TRBD2. CDR1 is SGHTA, CDR2 FQGNSA, per germline. The CDR3 has 17 residues. V shed 2 bases, J shed 2 bases, and the junction held 7 bases outside the gene matches. The CDR3 DNA sequence: TGTGCCAGCAGCTTAAGGGCGGGAGGTTCAAACACCGGGGAGCTGTTTTTT. Translation gives CASSLRAGGSNTGELFF.

Only a few counts were recorded for this clone. This chain joins TRBV2 and TRBJ2-1; D perhaps matches TRBD1 (5 bases). This CDR3 is 13 amino acids long. Germline loops: CDR1 SNHLY, CDR2 FYNNEI. V lost 2 bases and J 13 bases, leaving 15 bases between the germline ends. The CDR3 nucleotides are TGTGCCAGCAGTGAATCCCCAGGGTATCATCAGTTCTTC. It is translated as CASSESPGYHQFF.

This chain links TRBV28 with TRBJ2-1; 7 bases are a match to TRBD2. The CDR3 extends over 15 amino acids. The V segment lost 6 bases and the J segment 8 bases; nucleotides outside the gene matches: 13. Germline assignment: CDR1 MDHEN and CDR2 SYDVKM. CDR3 protein: CASSYQGGSGDEQFF. For the CDR3, the DNA is TGTGCCAGCAGCTACCAGGGCGGGAGCGGGGATGAGCAGTTCTTC.

The chain joins TRBV29-1 to TRBJ2-3; perhaps TRBD2 as D (7 bases). CDR3 length: 16 residues. The germline CDR1 and CDR2 sequences are SQVTM and ANQGSEA. Trimming left V 4 bases short and J 8 bases short, with 25 bases between. CDR3 sequence: CSVAQGGGGGGGTQYF. The CDR3 bases are TGCAGCGTTGCCCAAGGCGGCGGGGGCGGTGGCGGTACGCAGTATTTT.

The V and J genes are TRBV5-1 and TRBJ2-7; D may be TRBD1 (5 bases). Germline loops: CDR1 SGHRS, CDR2 YFSETQ. Between the trimmed V and J ends, which lost 5 bases and 6 bases, there was a span of 12 bases. The CDR3 runs to 12 residues. CDR3: CASSSGSAEQYF. Here the CDR3 DNA reads TGCGCCAGCAGTTCAGGGTCGGCCGAGCAGTACTTC.